This T cell receptor beta chain was identified in a study of blood T cell repertoires in COVID-19. About the study: Italy, Spain and the United States were the sources of the convalescent and acute COVID-19 samples. Nucleic acid was either cDNA or gDNA, and it came from T cells, B-cell-depleted T cells, or PBMCs.

Assay: immunoSEQ multiplex PCR; the TCRdb copy retains only in-frame clones and omits some. The sample has 290,000 or so clones, more than 75% seen once; the top ten hold 1% to 1.5%. V lost 2 bases and J lost 0, with 14 bases in between. CDR1 and CDR2 from the germline V gene are SEHNR and FQNEAQ (reference sequence). The CDR3 extends over 17 amino acids. What was sequenced was peripheral blood. The chain combines TRBV7-9 with TRBJ1-3; possibly TRBD1 for D (6 bases). The receptor's source is a man aged 70-80 years with acute or convalescent COVID-19. The DNA of the CDR3 is TGTGCCAGCAGCTTATGGCAGGGGCCCAGCTCTGGAAACACCATATATTTT. Its translation: CASSLWQGPSSGNTIYF.